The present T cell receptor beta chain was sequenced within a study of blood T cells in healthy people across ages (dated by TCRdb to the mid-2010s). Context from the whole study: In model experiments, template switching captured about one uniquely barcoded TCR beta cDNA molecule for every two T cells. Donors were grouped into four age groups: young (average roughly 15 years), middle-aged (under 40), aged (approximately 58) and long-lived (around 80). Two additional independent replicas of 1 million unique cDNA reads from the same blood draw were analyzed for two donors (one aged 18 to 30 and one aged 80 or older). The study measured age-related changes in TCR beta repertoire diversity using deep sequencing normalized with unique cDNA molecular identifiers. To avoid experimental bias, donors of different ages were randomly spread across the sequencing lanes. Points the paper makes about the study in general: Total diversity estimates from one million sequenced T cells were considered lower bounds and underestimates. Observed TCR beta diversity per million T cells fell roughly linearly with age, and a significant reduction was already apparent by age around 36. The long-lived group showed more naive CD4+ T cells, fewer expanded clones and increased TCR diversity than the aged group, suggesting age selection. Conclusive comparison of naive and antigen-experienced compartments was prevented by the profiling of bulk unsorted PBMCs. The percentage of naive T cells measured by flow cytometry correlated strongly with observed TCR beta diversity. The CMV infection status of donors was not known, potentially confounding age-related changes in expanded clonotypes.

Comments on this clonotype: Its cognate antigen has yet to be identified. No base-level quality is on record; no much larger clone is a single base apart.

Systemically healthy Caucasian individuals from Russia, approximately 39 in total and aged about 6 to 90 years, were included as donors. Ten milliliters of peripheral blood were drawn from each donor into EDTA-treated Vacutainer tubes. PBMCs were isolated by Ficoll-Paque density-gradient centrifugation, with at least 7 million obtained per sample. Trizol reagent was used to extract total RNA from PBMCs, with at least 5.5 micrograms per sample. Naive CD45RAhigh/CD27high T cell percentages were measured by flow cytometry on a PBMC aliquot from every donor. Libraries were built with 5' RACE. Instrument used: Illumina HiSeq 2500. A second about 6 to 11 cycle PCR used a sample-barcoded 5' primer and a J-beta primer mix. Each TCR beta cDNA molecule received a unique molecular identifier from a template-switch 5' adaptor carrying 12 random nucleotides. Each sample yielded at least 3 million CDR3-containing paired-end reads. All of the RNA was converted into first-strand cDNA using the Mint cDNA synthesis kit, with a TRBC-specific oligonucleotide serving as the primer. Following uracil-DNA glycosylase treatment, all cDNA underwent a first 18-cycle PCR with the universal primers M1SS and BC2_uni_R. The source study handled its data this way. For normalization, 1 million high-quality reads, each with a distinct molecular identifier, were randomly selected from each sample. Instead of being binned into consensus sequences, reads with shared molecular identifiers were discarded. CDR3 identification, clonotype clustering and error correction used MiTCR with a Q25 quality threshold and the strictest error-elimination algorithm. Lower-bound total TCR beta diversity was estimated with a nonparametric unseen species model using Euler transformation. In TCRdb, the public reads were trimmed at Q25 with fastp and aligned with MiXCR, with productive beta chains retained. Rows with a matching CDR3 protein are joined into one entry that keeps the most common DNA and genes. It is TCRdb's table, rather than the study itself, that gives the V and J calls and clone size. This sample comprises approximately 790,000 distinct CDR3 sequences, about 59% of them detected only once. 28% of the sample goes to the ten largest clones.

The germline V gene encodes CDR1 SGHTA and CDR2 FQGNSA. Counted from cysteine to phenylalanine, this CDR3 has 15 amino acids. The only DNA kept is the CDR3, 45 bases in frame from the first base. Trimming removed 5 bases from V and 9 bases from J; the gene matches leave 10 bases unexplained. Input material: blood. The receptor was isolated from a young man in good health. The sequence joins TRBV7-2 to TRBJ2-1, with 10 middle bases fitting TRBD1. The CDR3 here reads CASSLPGDRGGEQFF. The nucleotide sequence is TGTGCCAGCAGCCTACCGGGGGACAGGGGTGGTGAGCAGTTCTTC.